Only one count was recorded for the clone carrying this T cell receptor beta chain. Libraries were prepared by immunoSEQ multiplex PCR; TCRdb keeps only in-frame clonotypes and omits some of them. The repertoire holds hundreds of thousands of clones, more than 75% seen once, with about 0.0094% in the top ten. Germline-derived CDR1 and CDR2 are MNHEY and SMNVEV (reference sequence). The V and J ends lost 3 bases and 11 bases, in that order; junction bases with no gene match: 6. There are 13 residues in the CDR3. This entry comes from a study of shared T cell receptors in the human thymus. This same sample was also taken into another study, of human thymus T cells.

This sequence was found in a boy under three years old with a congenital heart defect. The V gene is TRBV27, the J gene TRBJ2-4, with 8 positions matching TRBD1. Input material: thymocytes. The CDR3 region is CASSFPDRAVQYF. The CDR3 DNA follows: TGTGCCAGCAGTTTCCCGGACAGGGCGGTTCAGTACTTC.